A single T cell receptor beta chain is shown here with its context. Its antigen is undetermined. The junction differs from germline at one of its ends, possibly a read error. The read falls 3 residues short of the CDR3 end, and the missing part is taken from the germline J gene. Other DNA sequences from this sample encode an identical CDR3 as well. This entry is derived from a study of T cells in women clearing cervical HPV infection. Study-wide background: Case blood was drawn when the lesion was first found; control blood after infection became undetectable. Study-wide results and limits: CIN3+ cases had significantly higher TCR richness than controls; evenness did not differ.

Here immunoSEQ multiplex PCR was the method, and the copy in TCRdb shows in-frame clones only, minus some. The sample totals about 25,000 clones. CDR1 is GTSNPN, CDR2 SVGIG, per germline (reference sequence). The CDR3 extends over 15 amino acids. The specimen sequenced was blood buffy coat. This TCR came from a woman aged 18-70 years with a cervical HPV16 infection that either progressed to CIN3+ or cleared (not recorded which). J is TRBJ1-3 and V is TRBV30, with 8 bases aligning to TRBD1. CDR3 loop: CAWGVAGGSGNTIYF. CDR3 DNA, as far as it was read: TGTGCCTGGGGGGTGGCAGGGGGCTCTGGAAACACT.